One sample yielded the 30 T cell receptor beta chains listed below, sequenced in a study of T cell repertoires in cytomegalovirus infection. Antigens for these TCRs are unknown. TCRdb re-called the reads through MiXCR, storing one row per CDR3 protein. The table has some 7,600 distinct CDR3 sequences, about 49% seen once. The sample consisted of PBMCs, sequenced either directly or after in vitro stimulation (not recorded which). These receptors were taken from a human donor in good health (CMV status not recorded). Some clones in this sample may be carry-over from other donors' samples.

This clonotype has more than one count but fewer than ten. The CDR3 does not end in the conserved phenylalanine or tryptophan, so this is likely a read error. The genes are TRBV6-1 and TRBJ1-5; 8 positions agree with TRBD1. Germline-derived CDR1 and CDR2 are MNHNS and SASEGT. V shed 10 bases, J shed 3 bases, and the junction held 11 bases outside the gene matches. The CDR3 has 15 amino acids. CDR3 bases: TGTGCCACCTGCCTCCGACAGGGGACCAATCAGCCCCAGCATGTT. It translates to CATCLRQGTNQPQHV.

With regard to this clonotype: Because the CDR3 is missing its conserved closing phenylalanine or tryptophan, this is likely a read error. The J gene is TRBJ2-5, the V gene TRBV7-8; no clear D. V shed 2 bases and J shed 5 bases, with 6 bases lying between them. The V gene's germline CDR1 is SGHVS and CDR2 FQNEAQ. CDR3 size: 12 residues. This CDR3 is CASSLFWETQYL. The DNA for the CDR3 is TGTGCCAGCAGCTTATTTTGGGAGACCCAGTACTTA.

This clonotype appeared a few times. J is TRBJ2-3 and V is TRBV3-1; D unclear. In germline, CDR1 is LGHDT, CDR2 YNNKEL (reference sequence). This CDR3 comprises 15 residues. V was pared by 1 base and J by 2 bases, with 10 bases between. The CDR3 protein is CASSQVSVPTDTQYF. In nucleotides, the CDR3 is TGTGCCAGCAGCCAAGTAAGCGTTCCCACAGATACGCAGTATTTT.

The rearrangement uses TRBV29-1 and TRBJ2-7, with no clear D. The CDR3 is made up of 11 amino acids. Germline V gene lookup returns CDR1 SQVTM and CDR2 ANQGSEA. V lost 6 bases, J lost 6 bases, and 12 bases lay in between. The CDR3 bases are TGCAGCGTCCCAGGAACTCTCGAGCAGTACTTC. Encoded protein: CSVPGTLEQYF.

In this sample, this clonotype turned up once. The chain combines TRBV12-3 or TRBV12-4 with TRBJ2-1, with D perhaps matching TRBD2 (5 bases). V lost 6 bases to trimming and J lost 1 base, with 28 bases between them. This CDR3 has 20 amino acids. In DNA form, the CDR3 reads TGTGCCAGCAGCTCCCTAAGCCTCCGAGGGTTAGAAAGGTCCTACAATGAGCAGTTCTTC. Amino acids: CASSSLSLRGLERSYNEQFF.

The table lists this clonotype with a few counts. The rearrangement links TRBV15 to TRBJ1-4; D is ambiguous. CDR3 length: 16 residues. V dropped 0 bases and J dropped 0 bases, with 8 bases sitting between them. CDR1 and CDR2 (germline): LNHNV, YYDKDF (reference sequence). CDR3 amino acids: CATSRDGTATNEKLFF. DNA for the CDR3: TGTGCCACCAGCAGAGATGGCACAGCAACTAATGAAAAACTGTTTTTT. The full variable domain, its missing parts supplied by reference TRBV15 and TRBJ1-4, is DAMVIQNPRYQVTQFGKPVTLSCSQTLNHNVMYWYQQKSSQAPKLLFHYYDKDFNNEADTPDNFQSRRPNTSFCFLDIRSPGLGDTAMYLCATSRDGTATNEKLFFGSGTQLSVL.

The chain joins TRBV6-1 to TRBJ2-7, with 8 positions matching TRBD1. With 6 bases clipped from V and 5 bases from J, the junction kept 6 bases outside the gene matches. CDR1 MNHNS and CDR2 SASEGT come from the germline V gene. This CDR3 is built from 13 residues. CDR3 nucleotides: TGTGCCAGCAGGCAGTCAGGGGGCCACGAGCAGTACTTC. Translating it yields CASRQSGGHEQYF.

The chain employs TRBV7-9 and TRBJ2-5; a weak D match, TRBD2 (7 bases). The CDR3 runs to 16 residues. Germline CDR1 SEHNR, CDR2 FQNEAQ (reference sequence). V dropped 1 base and J dropped 5 bases, with 17 bases sitting between them. The CDR3 region is CASSLDGGGVWETQYF. In DNA, the CDR3 is TGTGCCAGCAGCTTAGATGGGGGGGGCGTGTGGGAGACCCAGTACTTC. Supplemented by reference TRBV7-9 and TRBJ2-5, the full variable domain reads DTGVSQNPRHKITKRGQNVTFRCDPISEHNRLYWYRQTLGQGPEFLTYFQNEAQLEKSRLLSDRFSAERPKGSFSTLEIQRTEQGDSAMYLCASSLDGGGVWETQYFGPGTRLLVL.

This clonotype occurred a few times. One end of the junction varies from germline; a read error may be responsible. The chain joins TRBV5-1 to TRBJ2-1; either TRBD1 or TRBD2 may supply D (5 bases each). CDR1 and CDR2 (germline): SGHRS, YFSETQ. The CDR3 runs to 15 residues. CDR3 bases: TGCTCCAGCAGCTTGGTCTCGACAGCGGTCAATGAGCAGTTCTTC. Encoded protein: CSSSLVSTAVNEQFF.

On this clonotype: The junction departs from the called germline gene at one end, perhaps through a read error. This sequence joins TRBV10-3 and TRBJ1-5; D might be TRBD1 (5 bases). Germline CDR1 ENHRY, CDR2 SYGVKD. The CDR3 has 20 residues. CDR3 loop: CAISESEQVSDETRNPPQNF. CDR3 DNA sequence: TGTGCCATCAGTGAGTCGGAACAGGTTAGTGACGAGACTCGCAATCCGCCCCAGAATTTT.

Remarks on this clonotype: The CDR3 does not close with the conserved phenylalanine or tryptophan, likely indicating a read error. The chain is built from TRBV14 and TRBJ2-1, with a possible D match to TRBD2 (6 bases). Germline V gives CDR1 SGHDN, CDR2 FVKESK. There are 14 residues in the CDR3. The DNA of the CDR3 is TGTGCCAGCTGCCAAGAGTGGGGGGACAATGAGCAGTTCTTA. Translated, it gives CASCQEWGDNEQFL.

This clonotype was counted ten times or more. The gene calls are TRBV7-9 and TRBJ2-1; 10 nucleotides agree with TRBD2. The CDR3 contains 18 residues. Germline values: CDR1 SEHNR, CDR2 FQNEAQ (reference sequence). Trimming cost V 8 bases and J 6 bases; bases outside gene matches: 19. This CDR3 is CASGDLASGSIWLNEQFF. The CDR3 nucleotides read TGTGCCAGCGGCGATTTGGCTAGCGGGAGTATTTGGCTCAATGAGCAGTTCTTC.

In the case of this clonotype: The junction and the germline gene differ at one end; a read error may be behind it. The chain employs TRBV12-3 or TRBV12-4 and TRBJ1-5; TRBD1 might be the D (6 bases). This CDR3 is 18 amino acids long. In DNA, the CDR3 is TGTGCCAGCAGGCAGGAGGGGACCAGGGGTCCGTACAATCACCCCCTGCATTTT. Its protein is CASRQEGTRGPYNHPLHF.

The sample holds a few counts of this clonotype. The CDR3 end shows no conserved phenylalanine or tryptophan, and so a read error is likely. For the CDR3, the DNA is TGCGCAGGCAGCTTGTTCTCGACAGCGGGCAATGAGCAGTTCTTG. It yields the protein CAGSLFSTAGNEQFL. This chain joins TRBV5-1 and TRBJ2-1; TRBD2 is a possible D gene (6 bases). Germline CDR1 and CDR2: SGHRS and YFSETQ. The CDR3 consists of 15 residues.

The chain combines TRBV9 with TRBJ2-6; D possibly corresponds to TRBD1 (6 bases). With 4 bases removed from V and 0 bases from J, the gap between germline ends came to 14 bases. The germline CDR1 and CDR2 sequences are SGDLS and YYNGEE. The CDR3 consists of 17 residues. CDR3: CASSPLTGLSGANVLTF. In DNA, the CDR3 is TGTGCCAGCAGCCCATTGACAGGCCTCTCTGGGGCCAACGTCCTGACTTTC.

This clonotype was seen more than once but under ten times. The V gene is TRBV12-5, the J gene TRBJ2-1, with 15 nucleotides matching TRBD2. With V trimmed by 1 base and J by 4 bases, 14 bases remained unmatched. The CDR3 length is 21 residues. From germline, CDR1 is LGHNT and CDR2 FRNRAP. Here the CDR3 DNA reads TGTGCTAGTGGTTTGGCCCCTCAGGGACTAGCGGGAGGAAACCTTTACAATGAGCAGTTCTTC. The encoded protein is CASGLAPQGLAGGNLYNEQFF.

This clonotype turned up a few times. The rearrangement links TRBV2 to TRBJ1-1; D uncertain. CDR1 is SNHLY and CDR2 is FYNNEI in the germline V gene. The CDR3 length is 11 residues. V was pared by 6 bases and J by 1 base, with 3 bases between. For the CDR3, the DNA is TGTGCCAGCAGCCAGAACACTGAAGCTTTCTTT. Encoded protein: CASSQNTEAFF.

In the case of this clonotype: An end of the junction differs from the germline gene, which may be a read error. This CDR3 reads CDSSGQSSGHYEQYF. CDR3 in DNA: TGTGACAGCAGCGGACAATCTAGCGGGCACTACGAGCAGTACTTC. V gene TRBV5-8 combines with J gene TRBJ2-7, with 8 nucleotides matching TRBD2. This CDR3 has 15 residues. In germline, CDR1 is SGHTS, CDR2 YDEGEE.

On this clonotype itself: A read error may produce the germline difference seen at one junction end. The rearrangement links TRBV7-2 to TRBJ1-2; TRBD1 matches 7 bases. This CDR3 has 19 residues. CDR1 and CDR2 from the germline V gene are SGHTA and FQGNSA. CDR3 nucleotides: TGTGCCAGCAGCTTAGGGGATGGCACTCCGACAGGGTTGGGTAGTGGCTACACGTTC. Its translation: CASSLGDGTPTGLGSGYTF.

The J gene is TRBJ1-1, the V gene TRBV6-1; D perhaps matches TRBD1 (5 bases). V dropped 7 bases and J dropped 2 bases, with 20 bases sitting between them. Germline lookup yields CDR1 MNHNS and CDR2 SASEGT. This CDR3 has 16 residues. The CDR3 nucleotides are TGTGCCAGCAATCCCTCCCCGGACACTTTTAACACTGAAGCTTTCTTT. It codes for CASNPSPDTFNTEAFF.

This clonotype was seen repeatedly, ten times or more. The V and J genes are TRBV7-2 and TRBJ1-6; D is undetermined. From germline, CDR1 is SGHTA and CDR2 FQGNSA. The CDR3 runs 12 residues. The V end lost 3 bases, the J end lost 13 bases, and 10 bases lay between the germline ends. In nucleotides, the CDR3 is TGTGCCAGCAGCTTTTGGGGTCTCCCCCTCCACTTT. This codes for CASSFWGLPLHF.

This clonotype was seen a handful of times. CDR3 in DNA: TGTGCCAGCTCACCAGGGGCGGACCGTGAAAAACTGTTTTTT. Encoded protein: CASSPGADREKLFF. The chain recombines TRBV18 with TRBJ1-4; D possibly corresponds to TRBD1 (5 bases). V was cut by 2 bases and J by 7 bases, with 11 bases left in between. Germline CDR1 is KGHSH and CDR2 is LQKENI. This CDR3 is 14 amino acids long. The whole variable domain, remainder taken from reference TRBV18 and TRBJ1-4, is NAGVMQNPRHLVRRRGQEARLRCSPMKGHSHVYWYRQLPEEGLKFMVYLQKENIIDESGMPKERFSAEFPKEGPSILRIQQVVRGDSAAYFCASSPGADREKLFFGSGTQLSVL.

This chain uses TRBV7-2 with TRBJ1-6; TRBD1 matches 8 bases. Losses at the gene ends were 5 bases for V and 7 bases for J; bases not matched to a gene: 4. The germline gives CDR1 SGHTA, CDR2 FQGNSA. The CDR3 contains 14 residues. The chain's CDR3 is CASSKTGENSPLHF. CDR3 nucleotide sequence: TGTGCCAGCAGCAAGACAGGGGAAAATTCACCCCTCCACTTT.

J is TRBJ1-1 and V is TRBV11-2; D remains ambiguous. The CDR3 sequence is 15 residues long. Germline V CDR1 and CDR2: SGHAT, FQNNGV. V shed 3 bases and J shed 4 bases, with 15 bases lying between them. CDR3 sequence reads: CASSFPQAGSTEAFF. The CDR3, as DNA: TGTGCCAGCAGCTTCCCCCAGGCCGGGAGCACTGAAGCTTTCTTT. Complete variable domain (other parts from reference TRBV11-2 and TRBJ1-1): EAGVAQSPRYKIIEKRQSVAFWCNPISGHATLYWYQQILGQGPKLLIQFQNNGVVDDSQLPKDRFSAERLKGVDSTLKIQPAKLEDSAVYLCASSFPQAGSTEAFFGQGTRLTVV.

This chain connects TRBV5-1 to TRBJ2-1, with D possibly matching TRBD2 (6 bases). V dropped 1 base and J dropped 15 bases, with 23 bases sitting between them. Germline lookup yields CDR1 SGHRS and CDR2 YFSETQ. CDR3 length: 15 amino acids. This CDR3 reads CASSLFSTAGKETFF. In DNA form, the CDR3 reads TGCGCCAGCAGCTTGTTCTCGACAGCGGGCAAGGAGACGTTCTTC.

This clonotype has a single count. Relative to the germline gene, one junction end is altered; a read error may explain this. The J gene is TRBJ1-2, the V gene TRBV4-2, with a possible D match to TRBD1 (6 bases). The germline gives CDR1 LGHNA, CDR2 YNFKEQ. This CDR3 has 16 residues. Here the CDR3 reads CASSQGSGQLHYGSPF. In DNA, the CDR3 is TGTGCCAGCAGCCAAGGATCCGGACAGTTACACTATGGCTCCCCCTTC.

The CDR3 DNA follows: TGTGCCAGCAGCTTAGTGCGGGGGTCCGGTAATTCACCCCTCCACTTT. Protein: CASSLVRGSGNSPLHF. V is TRBV7-2 and J is TRBJ1-6, with TRBD1 as a possible D gene (5 bases). CDR1 SGHTA and CDR2 FQGNSA come from the germline V gene. V was cut by 1 base and J by 6 bases, with 13 bases left in between. This CDR3 contains 16 residues.

The V and J genes are TRBV7-9 and TRBJ1-2; 8 bases align to TRBD1. Germline loops: CDR1 SEHNR, CDR2 FQNEAQ (reference sequence). The CDR3 totals 16 residues. Unmatched junction bases numbered 3, after V lost 0 bases and J lost 0 bases. In nucleotides, the CDR3 is TGTGCCAGCAGCTTAGCGGGACAGGAGACTAACTATGGCTACACCTTC. It is translated as CASSLAGQETNYGYTF.

The J gene is TRBJ1-1, the V gene TRBV2, with unresolved D. The CDR3 length is 11 residues. Trimming took 1 base from V and 7 from J, leaving 4 bases between them. Germline V lookup: CDR1 SNHLY, CDR2 FYNNEI. In DNA form, the CDR3 reads TGTGCCAGCAGTGAAGTCAGTGAAGCTTTCTTT. Amino acid sequence: CASSEVSEAFF.

This chain uses TRBV27 with TRBJ1-4; D is possibly TRBD1 (5 bases). Germline V gives CDR1 MNHEY, CDR2 SMNVEV (reference sequence). The CDR3 extends over 13 amino acids. CDR3 region: CAKNEEAGEKLFF. Here the CDR3 DNA reads TGTGCGAAAAACGAGGAGGCAGGGGAAAAACTGTTTTTT.